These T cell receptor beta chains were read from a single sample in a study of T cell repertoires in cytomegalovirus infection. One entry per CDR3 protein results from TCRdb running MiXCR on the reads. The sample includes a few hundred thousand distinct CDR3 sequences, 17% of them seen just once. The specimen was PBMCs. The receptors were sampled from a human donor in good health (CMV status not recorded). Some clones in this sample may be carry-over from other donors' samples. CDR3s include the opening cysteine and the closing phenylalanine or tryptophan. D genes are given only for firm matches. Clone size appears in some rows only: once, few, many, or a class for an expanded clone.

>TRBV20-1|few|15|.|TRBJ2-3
CSATYRRTLTDTQYF
TGCAGTGCCACATACCGACGGACTCTGACAGATACGCAGTATTTT
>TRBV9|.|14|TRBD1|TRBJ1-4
CASSVSQGDEKLFF
TGTGCCAGCAGCGTTTCCCAGGGGGATGAAAAACTGTTTTTT
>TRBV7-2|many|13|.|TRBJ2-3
CASSFGEADTQYF
TGTGCCAGCAGCTTCGGCGAGGCAGATACGCAGTATTTT
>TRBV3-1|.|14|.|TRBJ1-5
CASSRGSQHQPQHF
TGTGCCAGCAGCAGGGGCAGCCAACATCAGCCCCAGCATTTT
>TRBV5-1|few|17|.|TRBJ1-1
CASSLDGRTVGGTEAFF
TGTGCCAGCAGCTTGGACGGCAGGACTGTTGGCGGCACTGAAGCTTTCTTT
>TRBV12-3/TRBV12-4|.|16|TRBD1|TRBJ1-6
CASSLGGTVLNSPLHF
TGTGCCAGCAGTTTGGGAGGGACAGTACTTAATTCACCCCTCCACTTT
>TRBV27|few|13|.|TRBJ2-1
CASSLSVYNEQFF
TGTGCCAGCAGTTTATCTGTGTACAATGAGCAGTTCTTC
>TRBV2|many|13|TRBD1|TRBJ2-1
CASRTGEYNEQFF
TGTGCCAGCCGAACAGGGGAATACAATGAGCAGTTCTTC
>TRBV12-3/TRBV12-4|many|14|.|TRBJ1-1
CASSLRPANTEAFF
TGTGCCAGCAGTTTAAGACCGGCGAACACTGAAGCTTTCTTT
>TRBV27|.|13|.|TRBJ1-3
CASRSNSGNTIYF
TGTGCCAGCAGGAGTAACTCTGGAAACACCATATATTTT
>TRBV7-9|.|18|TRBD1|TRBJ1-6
CASTPPGQDLVYNSPLHF
TGTGCCAGCACCCCCCCGGGACAGGACTTGGTATATAATTCACCCCTCCACTTT
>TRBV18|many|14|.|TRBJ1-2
CASSPEQGVGGYTF
TGTGCCAGCTCACCCGAGCAGGGAGTCGGGGGCTACACCTTC
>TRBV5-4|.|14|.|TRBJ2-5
CASSLRGAQETQYF
TGTGCCAGCAGCTTGAGGGGGGCACAAGAGACCCAGTACTTC
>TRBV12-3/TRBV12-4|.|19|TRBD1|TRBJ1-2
CASSFSMDRGLIDAYGYTF
TGTGCCAGCAGTTTTTCGATGGACAGGGGCCTGATCGACGCCTATGGCTACACCTTC
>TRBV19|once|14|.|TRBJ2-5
CASGLAGVGETQYF
TGTGCCAGCGGGCTCGCCGGGGTAGGTGAGACCCAGTACTTC
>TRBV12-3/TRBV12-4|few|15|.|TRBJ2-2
CASSLPETVPGELFF
TGTGCCAGCAGTCTCCCCGAGACAGTTCCCGGGGAGCTGTTTTTT